The sequence of this T cell receptor beta chain was determined in a study of shared clonotypes between healthy human individuals. Study-wide points: The generation probabilities recorded for non-shared clonotypes fell below those of clonotypes shared by all four donors. Richness estimates generally favored naive over memory subsets.

Here immunoSEQ multiplex PCR was the method, and the copy in TCRdb shows in-frame clones only, minus some. Of approximately 2.3 million clones in the sample, roughly 93% were seen once. From germline, CDR1 is SNHLY and CDR2 FYNNEI. The V end was cut by 2 bases, the J end by 8 bases, with 7 bases between. The length of the CDR3 is 12 residues. This clone was seen only once. Its target is unknown. All donors were Caucasian adults living in Nashville, Tennessee. The chain uses TRBV2 and TRBJ2-1; D may be TRBD2 (5 bases). Sequenced material: naive CD4+ T cells from PBMCs. Subset defined: CD45RA+ positively selected. The clonotype was recovered from a man aged 18-30 years in good health. Some clones in this sample may be carry-over from other donors' samples. CDR3 region: CASSEWRDEQFF. CDR3 bases: TGTGCCAGCAGTGAATGGCGGGATGAGCAGTTCTTC.